This T cell receptor (beta chain) was recorded in a study of CD8 T cells in Susac syndrome. Roughly 0.45 to 1 ug RNA was reverse transcribed with random hexamers. One entry per CDR3 protein, called by TCRdb with MiXCR from the immunoSEQ multiplex PCR reads. The sample has tens of thousands of distinct CDR3 sequences; about 92% are singletons. This CDR3 is built from 15 residues. Germline CDR1 MGHRA, CDR2 YSYEKL. V was trimmed by 4 bases and J by 5 bases, leaving 18 bases between them. The sample consisted of CD8+ T cells from PBMCs. The chain recombines TRBV4-1 with TRBJ2-7; D tentatively fits TRBD1 or TRBD2 (5 bases each). The TCR was taken from a human donor in good health. In nucleotides, the CDR3 is TGCGCCAGCAGCCCAACCCTGGGACGACCAGACGAGCAGTACTTC. Its translation: CASSPTLGRPDEQYF.